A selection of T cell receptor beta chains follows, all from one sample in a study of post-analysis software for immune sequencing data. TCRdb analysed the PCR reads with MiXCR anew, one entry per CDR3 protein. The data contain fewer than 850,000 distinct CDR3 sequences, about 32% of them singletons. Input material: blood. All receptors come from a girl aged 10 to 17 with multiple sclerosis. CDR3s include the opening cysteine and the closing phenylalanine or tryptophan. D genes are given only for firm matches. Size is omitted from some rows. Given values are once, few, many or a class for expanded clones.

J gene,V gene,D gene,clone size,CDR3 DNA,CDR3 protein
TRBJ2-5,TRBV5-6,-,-,TGTGCCAGCAGCTTTCCTCCCCAAGAGACCCAGTACTTC,CASSFPPQETQYF
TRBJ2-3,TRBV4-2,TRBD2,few,TGTGCCAGCAGCCAAGAGAGACTAGCGAGCACAGATACGCAGTATTTT,CASSQERLASTDTQYF
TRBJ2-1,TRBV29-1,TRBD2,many,TGCAGCGTTGACACTAGCGGGAGGGGCAATGAGCAGTTCTTC,CSVDTSGRGNEQFF
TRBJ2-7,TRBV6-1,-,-,TGTGCCAGCAGTGAGAACAGGTACTGGGAGCAGTACTTC,CASSENRYWEQYF
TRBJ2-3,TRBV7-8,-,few,TGTGTCAGCAGCTGGGGGACGCACACAGATACGCAGTATTTT,CVSSWGTHTDTQYF
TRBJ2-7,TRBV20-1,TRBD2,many,TGCAGTGCTAGGGCTAGCGGGGTCTCCTACGAGCAGTACTTC,CSARASGVSYEQYF
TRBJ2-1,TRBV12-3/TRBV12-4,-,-,TGTGCCAGCAGATCTGGTAGGGTGGGCAATGAGCAGTTCTTC,CASRSGRVGNEQFF
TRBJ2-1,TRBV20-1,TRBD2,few,TGCAGTGCTAGGGACGGGAGGCGGGTCCACAATGAGCAGTTCTTC,CSARDGRRVHNEQFF
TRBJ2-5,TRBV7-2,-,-,TGTGCCAGCAGCTTAATAGGGGGGGGCTACTCCCAAGAGACCCAGTACTTC,CASSLIGGGYSQETQYF
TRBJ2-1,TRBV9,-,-,TGTGCCAGCAGCGTAGGGAGGGGGGATGAGCAGTTCTTC,CASSVGRGDEQFF
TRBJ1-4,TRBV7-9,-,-,TGTGCCAGCAGCCTCGTACTACCAACTAATGAAAAACTGTTTTTT,CASSLVLPTNEKLFF
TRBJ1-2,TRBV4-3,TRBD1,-,TGCGCCAGCAGCCAAGACACAGGGGGCGGCTATGGCTACACCTTC,CASSQDTGGGYGYTF
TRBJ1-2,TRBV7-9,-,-,TGTGCCAGCAGCTTAGCGGCAGCTTCCTATGGCTACACCTTC,CASSLAAASYGYTF
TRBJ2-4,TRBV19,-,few,TGTGCCAGTAGTATGACTGATTCTCTAGCCAAAAACATTCAGTACTTC,CASSMTDSLAKNIQYF
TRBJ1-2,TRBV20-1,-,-,TGCAGTGCTTCCGAGAGGGGACGGGGCTACACCTTC,CSASERGRGYTF
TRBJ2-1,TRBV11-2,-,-,TGTGCCAGCAGCTTAGATCCAATCGGGGAGGAGCAGTTCTTC,CASSLDPIGEEQFF
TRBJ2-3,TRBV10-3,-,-,TGTGCCACCAAGGCGGTAGAAGAGGATACGCAGTATTTT,CATKAVEEDTQYF
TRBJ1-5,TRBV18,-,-,TGTGCCAGCTCACCTCAGTCGAGCCGTGGTAGCAATCAGCCCCAGCATTTT,CASSPQSSRGSNQPQHF
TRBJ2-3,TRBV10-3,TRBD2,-,TGTGCCATCAGTGACCGGGGACCTACCACCGGACTAGCGGGGGGGGTGATCACAGATACGCAGTATTTT,CAISDRGPTTGLAGGVITDTQYF
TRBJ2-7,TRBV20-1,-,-,TGCAGTGCTAGAGAAAATCGGCTCGAGCAGTACTTC,CSARENRLEQYF
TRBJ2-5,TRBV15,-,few,TGTGCCACCAGCAGAGTTTTTATAAATCAAGAGACCCAGTACTTC,CATSRVFINQETQYF
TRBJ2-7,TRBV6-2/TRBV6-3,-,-,TGTGCCAGCAGTACGGGACTGAACTCCTACGAGCAGTACTTC,CASSTGLNSYEQYF
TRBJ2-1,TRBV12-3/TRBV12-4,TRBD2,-,TGTGCCACCGGGGGGGGCCGGGGCAATGAGCAGTTCTTC,CATGGGRGNEQFF
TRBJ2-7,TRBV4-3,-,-,TGCGCCAGCAGCCAAGTCCCCTTAGTAGGCGACGAGCAGTACTTC,CASSQVPLVGDEQYF
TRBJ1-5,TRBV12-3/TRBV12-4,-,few,TGTGCCAGCAGCGGGCTTCAACCAGCTCCCCAGCATTTT,CASSGLQPAPQHF
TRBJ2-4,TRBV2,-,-,TGTGCCAGCAGGGTGGTGGAAAACATTCAGTACTTC,CASRVVENIQYF
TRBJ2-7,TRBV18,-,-,TGTGCCAGCTCAGAAGGACCGGTTCGCGAGCAGTACTTC,CASSEGPVREQYF
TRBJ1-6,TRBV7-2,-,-,TGTGCCAGCAGCTTAGGTCCAGGGAGCTCCTATAATTCACCCCTCCACTTT,CASSLGPGSSYNSPLHF
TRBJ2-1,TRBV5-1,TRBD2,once,TGCGCCAGCAGCTTGGCCTCAGCGGGGGATCGGAATGAGCAGTTCTTC,CASSLASAGDRNEQFF
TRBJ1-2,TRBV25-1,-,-,TGTGCCAGCAGTGGGACCGCGACTAGCTATGGCTACACCTTC,CASSGTATSYGYTF
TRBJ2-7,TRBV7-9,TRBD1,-,TGTGCCAGCAGCTCGGGACAGGGGTTGAGCGAGCAGTACTTC,CASSSGQGLSEQYF